The T cell receptor (beta chain) under discussion was sequenced for a study of blood T cells in healthy people across ages. CDR1 DFQATT and CDR2 SNEGSKA come from the germline V gene (reference sequence). The CDR3 extends over 14 amino acids. This clonotype has a handful of counts. A second PCR of about 7 to 12 cycles used a sample-barcoded 5' primer and a J-beta primer mix. TCRdb fed the 5' RACE reads into MiXCR, producing one record per CDR3 protein. The sample includes 700,000 to 900,000 distinct CDR3 sequences, around a quarter of them seen just once. The data were also submitted as part of a second study, on T cells of mothers and their children.

The J gene is TRBJ2-1, the V gene TRBV20-1, with 9 nucleotides matching TRBD2. The DNA end lines up better with TRBJ2-5; the J call may be wrong. This TCR was recovered from a boy between 10 and 17 years old in good health. The sequencing input was blood. The DNA for the CDR3 is TGCAGTGCTACCCTGACTAGCGGCGGAGAGACCCAGTACTTC. This encodes CSATLTSGGETQYF.